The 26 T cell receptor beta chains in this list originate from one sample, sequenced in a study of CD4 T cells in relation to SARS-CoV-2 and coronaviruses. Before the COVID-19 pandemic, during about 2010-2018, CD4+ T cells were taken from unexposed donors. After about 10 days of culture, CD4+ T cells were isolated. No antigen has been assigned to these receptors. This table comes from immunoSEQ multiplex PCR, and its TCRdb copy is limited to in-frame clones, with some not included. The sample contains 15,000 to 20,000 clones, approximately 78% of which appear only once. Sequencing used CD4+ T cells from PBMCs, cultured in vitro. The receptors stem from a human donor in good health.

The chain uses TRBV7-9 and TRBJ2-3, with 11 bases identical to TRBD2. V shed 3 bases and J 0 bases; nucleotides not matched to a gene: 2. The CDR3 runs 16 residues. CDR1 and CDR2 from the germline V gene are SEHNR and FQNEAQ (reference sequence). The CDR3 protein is CASSFRTSGSTDTQYF. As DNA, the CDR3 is TGTGCCAGCAGCTTCCGGACTAGCGGGAGCACAGATACGCAGTATTTT.

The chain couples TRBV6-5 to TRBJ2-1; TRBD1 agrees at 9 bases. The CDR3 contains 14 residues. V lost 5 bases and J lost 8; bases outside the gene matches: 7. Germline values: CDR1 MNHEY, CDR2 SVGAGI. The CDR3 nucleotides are TGTGCCAGCAGTCCCGGGGACAGGGACCATGAGCAGTTCTTC. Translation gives CASSPGDRDHEQFF.

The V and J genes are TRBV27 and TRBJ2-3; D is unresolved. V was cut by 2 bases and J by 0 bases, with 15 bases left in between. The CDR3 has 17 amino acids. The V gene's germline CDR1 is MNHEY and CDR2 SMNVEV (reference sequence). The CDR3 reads CASSLVGMRSSTDTQYF. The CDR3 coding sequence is TGTGCCAGCAGTTTAGTGGGGATGCGGTCTAGCACAGATACGCAGTATTTT.

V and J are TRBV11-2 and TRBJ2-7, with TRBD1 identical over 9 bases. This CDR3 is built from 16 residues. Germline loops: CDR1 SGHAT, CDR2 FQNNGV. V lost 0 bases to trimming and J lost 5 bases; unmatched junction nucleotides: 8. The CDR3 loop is CASSLDGTGGLHEQYF. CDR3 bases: TGTGCCAGCAGCTTAGATGGCACAGGGGGCTTGCACGAGCAGTACTTC.

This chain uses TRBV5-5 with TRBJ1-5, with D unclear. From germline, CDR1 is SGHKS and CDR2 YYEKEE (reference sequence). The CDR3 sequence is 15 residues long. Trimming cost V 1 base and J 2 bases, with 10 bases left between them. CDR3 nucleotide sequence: TGTGCCAGCAGCTTGACGGGGTTCGGCAATCAGCCCCAGCATTTT. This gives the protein CASSLTGFGNQPQHF. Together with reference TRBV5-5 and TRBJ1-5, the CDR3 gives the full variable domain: DAGVTQSPTHLIKTRGQQVTLRCSPISGHKSVSWYQQVLGQGPQFIFQYYEKEERGRGNFPDRFSARQFPNYSSELNVNALLLGDSALYLCASSLTGFGNQPQHFGDGTRLSIL.

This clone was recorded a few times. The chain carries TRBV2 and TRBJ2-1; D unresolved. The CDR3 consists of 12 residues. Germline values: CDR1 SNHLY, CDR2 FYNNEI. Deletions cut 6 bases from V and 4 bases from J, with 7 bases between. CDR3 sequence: CASRDQYNEQFF. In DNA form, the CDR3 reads TGTGCCAGCAGAGACCAGTACAATGAGCAGTTCTTC.

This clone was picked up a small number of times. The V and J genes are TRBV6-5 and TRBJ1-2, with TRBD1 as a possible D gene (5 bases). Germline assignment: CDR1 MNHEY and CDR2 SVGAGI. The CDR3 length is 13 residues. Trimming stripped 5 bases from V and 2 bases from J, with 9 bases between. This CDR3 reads CASSRDVNYGYTF. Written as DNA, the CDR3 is TGTGCCAGCAGTCGGGACGTAAACTATGGCTACACCTTC.

CDR3 coding DNA: TGTGCCAGCAGTGAATTGGGCGGGAGTTTCTCCTACAATGAGCAGTTCTTC. It codes for CASSELGGSFSYNEQFF. This sequence joins TRBV6-1 and TRBJ2-1; TRBD2 matches 7 bases. Trimming cost V 2 bases and J 0 bases; bases outside gene matches: 7. The germline V gene encodes CDR1 MNHNS and CDR2 SASEGT. This CDR3 contains 17 residues.

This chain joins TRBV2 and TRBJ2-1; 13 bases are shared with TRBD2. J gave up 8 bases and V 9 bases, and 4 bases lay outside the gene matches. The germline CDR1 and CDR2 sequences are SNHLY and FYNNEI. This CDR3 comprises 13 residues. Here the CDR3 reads CARRTSGSDEQFF. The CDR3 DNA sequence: TGTGCCAGAAGGACTAGCGGGAGCGATGAGCAGTTCTTC.

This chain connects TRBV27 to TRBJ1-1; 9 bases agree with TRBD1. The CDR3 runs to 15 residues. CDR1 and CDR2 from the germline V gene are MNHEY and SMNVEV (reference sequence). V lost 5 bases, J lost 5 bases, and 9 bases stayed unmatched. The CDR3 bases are TGTGCCAGCAGTAACGTGGGACAGGGACGAACTGAAGCTTTCTTT. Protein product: CASSNVGQGRTEAFF.

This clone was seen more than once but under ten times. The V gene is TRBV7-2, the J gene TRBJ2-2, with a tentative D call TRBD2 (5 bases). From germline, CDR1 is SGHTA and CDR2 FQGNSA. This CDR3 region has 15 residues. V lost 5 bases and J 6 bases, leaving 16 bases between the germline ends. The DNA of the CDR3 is TGTGCCAGCAGCATTAGAGGGTCGGGGTCCGGGGAGCTGTTTTTT. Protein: CASSIRGSGSGELFF.

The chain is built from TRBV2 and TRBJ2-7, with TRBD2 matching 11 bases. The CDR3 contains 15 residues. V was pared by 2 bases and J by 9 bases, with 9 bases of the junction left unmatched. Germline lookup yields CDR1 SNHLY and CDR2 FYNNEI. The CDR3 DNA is TGTGCCAGCAGTGAAAGTACTAGCGGGAGTGTTTGGCAGTACTTC. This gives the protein CASSESTSGSVWQYF.

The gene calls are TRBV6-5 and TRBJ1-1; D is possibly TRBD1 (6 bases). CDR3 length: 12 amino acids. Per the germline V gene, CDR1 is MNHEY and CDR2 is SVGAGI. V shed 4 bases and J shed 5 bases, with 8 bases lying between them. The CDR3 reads CASSSGETEAFF. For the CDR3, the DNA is TGTGCCAGCAGTTCAGGGGAGACTGAAGCTTTCTTT.

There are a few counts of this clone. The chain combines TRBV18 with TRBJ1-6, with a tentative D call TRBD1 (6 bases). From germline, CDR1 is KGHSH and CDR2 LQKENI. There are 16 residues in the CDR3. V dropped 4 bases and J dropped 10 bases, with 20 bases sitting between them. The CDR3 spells CASSLRTDRRESPLHF. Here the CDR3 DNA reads TGTGCCAGCTCACTTAGGACTGACAGGCGAGAGTCACCCCTCCACTTT.

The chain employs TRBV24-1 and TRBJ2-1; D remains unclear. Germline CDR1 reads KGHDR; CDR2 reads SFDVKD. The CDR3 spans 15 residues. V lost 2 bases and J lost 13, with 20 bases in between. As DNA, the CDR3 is TGTGCCACCAGTGATTCTCGGTTTTTGAAGACCCGTCAGTTCTTC. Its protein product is CATSDSRFLKTRQFF.

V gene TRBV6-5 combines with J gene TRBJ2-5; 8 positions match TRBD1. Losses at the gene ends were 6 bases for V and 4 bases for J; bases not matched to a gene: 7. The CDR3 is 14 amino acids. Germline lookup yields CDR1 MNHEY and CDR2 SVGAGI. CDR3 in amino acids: CASRLDRDVETQYF. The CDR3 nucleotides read TGTGCCAGCAGACTGGACAGGGATGTAGAGACCCAGTACTTC.

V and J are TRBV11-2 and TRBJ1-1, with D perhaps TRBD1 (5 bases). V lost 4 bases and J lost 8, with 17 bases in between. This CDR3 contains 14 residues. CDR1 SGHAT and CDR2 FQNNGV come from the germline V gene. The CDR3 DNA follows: TGTGCCAGCAGCTACCGGGACGGCCCAGAAGAAGCTTTCTTT. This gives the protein CASSYRDGPEEAFF.

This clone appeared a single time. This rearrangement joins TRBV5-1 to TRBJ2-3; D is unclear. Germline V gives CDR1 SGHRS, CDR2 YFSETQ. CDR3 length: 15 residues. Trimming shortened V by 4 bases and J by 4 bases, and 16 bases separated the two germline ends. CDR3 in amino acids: CASSPGGVPSDTQYF. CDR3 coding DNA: TGCGCCAGCAGCCCTGGCGGCGTCCCATCAGATACGCAGTATTTT.

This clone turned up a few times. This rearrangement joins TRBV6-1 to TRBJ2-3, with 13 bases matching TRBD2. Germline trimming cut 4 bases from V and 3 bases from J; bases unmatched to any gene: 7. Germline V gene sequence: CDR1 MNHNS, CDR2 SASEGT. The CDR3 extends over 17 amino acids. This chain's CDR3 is CASSARLTSGRTDTQYF. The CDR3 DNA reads TGTGCCAGCAGTGCCCGACTGACTAGCGGGAGGACAGATACGCAGTATTTT.

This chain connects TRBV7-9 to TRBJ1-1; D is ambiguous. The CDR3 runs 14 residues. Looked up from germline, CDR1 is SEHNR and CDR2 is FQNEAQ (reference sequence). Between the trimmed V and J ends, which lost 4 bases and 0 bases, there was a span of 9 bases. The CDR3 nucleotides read TGTGCCAGCAGCTCGCTAGCCGTGAACACTGAAGCTTTCTTT. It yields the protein CASSSLAVNTEAFF.

The CDR3 is CASSVVTGELFF. For the CDR3, the DNA is TGCGCCAGCAGCGTGGTGACCGGGGAGCTGTTTTTT. This rearrangement joins TRBV5-1 to TRBJ2-2, with unresolved D. Germline V gene lookup returns CDR1 SGHRS and CDR2 YFSETQ. Deletions cut 4 bases from V and 5 bases from J, with 6 bases between. CDR3 length equals 12 residues.

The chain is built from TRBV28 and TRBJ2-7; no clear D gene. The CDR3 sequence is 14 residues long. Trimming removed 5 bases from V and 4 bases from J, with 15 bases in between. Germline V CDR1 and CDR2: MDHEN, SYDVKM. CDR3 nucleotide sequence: TGTGCCAGCAGTCTATACAGCGTACTATACGAGCAGTACTTC. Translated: CASSLYSVLYEQYF.

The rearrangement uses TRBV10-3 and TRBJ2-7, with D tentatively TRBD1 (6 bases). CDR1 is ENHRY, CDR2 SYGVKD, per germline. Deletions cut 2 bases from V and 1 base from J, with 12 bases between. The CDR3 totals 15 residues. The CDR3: CAISEGRGSSYEQYF. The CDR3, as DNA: TGTGCCATCAGTGAGGGCAGGGGCTCATCCTACGAGCAGTACTTC.

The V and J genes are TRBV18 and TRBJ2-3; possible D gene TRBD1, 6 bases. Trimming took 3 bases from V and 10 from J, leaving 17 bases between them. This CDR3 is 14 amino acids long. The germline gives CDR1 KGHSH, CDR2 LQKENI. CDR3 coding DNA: TGTGCCAGCTCACCTGGACAGAGACACAGGGCGCAGTATTTT. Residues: CASSPGQRHRAQYF.

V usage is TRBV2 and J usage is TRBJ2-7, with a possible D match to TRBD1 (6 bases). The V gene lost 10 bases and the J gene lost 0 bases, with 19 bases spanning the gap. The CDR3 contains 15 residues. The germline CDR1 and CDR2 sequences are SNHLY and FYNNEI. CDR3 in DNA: TGTGCCAACAGATTGGGGGCTTCCAGCTCCTACGAGCAGTACTTC. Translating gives CANRLGASSSYEQYF.

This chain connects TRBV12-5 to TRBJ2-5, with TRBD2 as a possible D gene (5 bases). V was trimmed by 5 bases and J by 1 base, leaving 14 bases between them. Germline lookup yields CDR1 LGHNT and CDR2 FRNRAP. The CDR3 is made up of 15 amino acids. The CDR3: CASGPSGLFQETQYF. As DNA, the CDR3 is TGTGCTAGTGGTCCGTCCGGACTGTTCCAAGAGACCCAGTACTTC.